Detailed here is one T cell receptor (beta chain). The sample belongs to a study of blood T cell repertoires in COVID-19. Study overall: Samples of COVID-19 (acute and convalescent) were obtained from the United States, Italy and Spain. PBMCs, B-cell-depleted T cells, or T cells were the source of the cDNA or gDNA that made up the material.

Germline-derived CDR1 and CDR2 are LGHNA and YSLEER. The ends were cut back, 1 base at V and 0 bases at J, with 10 bases in the middle. CDR3 length: 16 residues. Original processing notes: Researchers report that nucleated cell counts were estimated from reference gene primer amplification. Sequenced by immunoSEQ multiplex PCR; TCRdb stores in-frame clones only, minus some. That table gives V, J and clone size, and the DNA gave D and trimming. Counted here are some 320,000 clones, about 89% occurring once; the ten biggest clones make up roughly 8%. The receptor comes from a woman aged 45-59 years who had recovered from COVID-19. The source material was peripheral blood. The chain carries TRBV4-3 and TRBJ1-3; D uncertain. The CDR3 DNA reads TGCGCCAGCAGCCAAGGACTTGGGAGCTCTGGAAACACCATATATTTT. It encodes CASSQGLGSSGNTIYF.